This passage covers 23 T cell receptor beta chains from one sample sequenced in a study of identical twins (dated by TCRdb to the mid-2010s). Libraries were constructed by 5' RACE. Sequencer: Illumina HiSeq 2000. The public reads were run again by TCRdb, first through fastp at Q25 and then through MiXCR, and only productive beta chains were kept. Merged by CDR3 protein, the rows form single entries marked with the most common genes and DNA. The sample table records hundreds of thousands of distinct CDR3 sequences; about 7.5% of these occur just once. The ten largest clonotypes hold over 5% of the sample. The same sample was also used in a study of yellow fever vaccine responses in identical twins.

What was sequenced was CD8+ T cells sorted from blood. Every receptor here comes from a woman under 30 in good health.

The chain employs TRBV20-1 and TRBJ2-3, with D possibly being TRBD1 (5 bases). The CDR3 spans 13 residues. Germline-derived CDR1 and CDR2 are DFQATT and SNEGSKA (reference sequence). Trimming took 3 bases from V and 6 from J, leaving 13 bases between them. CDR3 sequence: CSASHRFRDTQYF. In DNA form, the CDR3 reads TGCAGTGCTAGCCACAGGTTCCGCGATACGCAGTATTTT.

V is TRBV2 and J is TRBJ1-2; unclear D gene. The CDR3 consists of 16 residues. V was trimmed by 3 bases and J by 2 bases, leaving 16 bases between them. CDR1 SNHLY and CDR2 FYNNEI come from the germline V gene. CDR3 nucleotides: TGTGCCAGCAGTGACTCTGTGGACGGGCCGAACTATGGCTACACCTTC. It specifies CASSDSVDGPNYGYTF. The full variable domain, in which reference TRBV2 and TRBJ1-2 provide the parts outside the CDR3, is EPEVTQTPSHQVTQMGQEVILRCVPISNHLYFYWYRQILGQKVEFLVSFYNNEISEKSEIFDDQFSVERPDGSNFTLKIRSTKLEDSAMYFCASSDSVDGPNYGYTFGSGTRLTVV.

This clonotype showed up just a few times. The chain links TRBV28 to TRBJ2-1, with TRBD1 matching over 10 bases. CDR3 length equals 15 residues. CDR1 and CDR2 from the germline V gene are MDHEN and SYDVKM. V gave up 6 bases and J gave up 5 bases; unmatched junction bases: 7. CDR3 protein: CASSGQGVRDNEQFF. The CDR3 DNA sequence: TGTGCCAGCAGCGGACAGGGGGTACGTGACAATGAGCAGTTCTTC.

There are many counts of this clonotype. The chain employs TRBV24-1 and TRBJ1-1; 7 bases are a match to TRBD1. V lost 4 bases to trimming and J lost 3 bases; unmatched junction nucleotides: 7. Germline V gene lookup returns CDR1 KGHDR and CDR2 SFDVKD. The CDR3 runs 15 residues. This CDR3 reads CATSDPRTGDTEAFF. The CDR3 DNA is TGTGCCACCAGTGACCCCCGGACAGGTGACACTGAAGCTTTCTTT.

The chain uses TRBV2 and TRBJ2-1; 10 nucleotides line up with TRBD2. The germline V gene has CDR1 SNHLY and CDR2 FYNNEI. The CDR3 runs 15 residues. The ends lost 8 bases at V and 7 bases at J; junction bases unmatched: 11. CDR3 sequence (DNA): TGTGCCAGCCCAAGAACTAGCGGGGTAACAAATGAGCAGTTCTTC. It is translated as CASPRTSGVTNEQFF.

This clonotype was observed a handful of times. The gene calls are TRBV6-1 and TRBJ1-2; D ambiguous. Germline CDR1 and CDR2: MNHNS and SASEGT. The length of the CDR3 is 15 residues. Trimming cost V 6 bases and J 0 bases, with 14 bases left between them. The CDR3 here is CASRPTGYANYGYTF. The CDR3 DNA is TGTGCCAGCAGGCCCACGGGGTACGCTAACTATGGCTACACCTTC.

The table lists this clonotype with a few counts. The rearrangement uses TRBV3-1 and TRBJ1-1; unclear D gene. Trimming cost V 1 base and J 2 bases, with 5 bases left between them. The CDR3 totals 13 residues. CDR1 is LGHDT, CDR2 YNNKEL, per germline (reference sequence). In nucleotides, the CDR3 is TGTGCCAGCAGCCAAGGGATTAACACTGAAGCTTTCTTT. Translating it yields CASSQGINTEAFF.

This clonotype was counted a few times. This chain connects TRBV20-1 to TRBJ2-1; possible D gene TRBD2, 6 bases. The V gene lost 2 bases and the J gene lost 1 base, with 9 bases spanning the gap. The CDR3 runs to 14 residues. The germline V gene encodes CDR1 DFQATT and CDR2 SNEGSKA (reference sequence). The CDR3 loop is CSARREASYNEQFF. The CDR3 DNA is TGCAGTGCTAGAAGGGAGGCTTCCTACAATGAGCAGTTCTTC.

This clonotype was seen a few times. This CDR3 reads CASSGLETFF. The CDR3 coding sequence is TGTGCCAGCAGCGGCCTCGAAACTTTCTTT. The chain couples TRBV12-3 or TRBV12-4 to TRBJ1-1; no firm D call. This CDR3 is built from 10 residues. Trimming left V 6 bases short and J 12 bases short, with 11 bases between.

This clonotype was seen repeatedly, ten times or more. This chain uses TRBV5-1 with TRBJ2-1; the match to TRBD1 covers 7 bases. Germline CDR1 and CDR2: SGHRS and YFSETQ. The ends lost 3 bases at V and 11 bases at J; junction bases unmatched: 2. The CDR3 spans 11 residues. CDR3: CASSSTGKQFF. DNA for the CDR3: TGCGCCAGCAGCTCGACAGGGAAGCAGTTCTTC.

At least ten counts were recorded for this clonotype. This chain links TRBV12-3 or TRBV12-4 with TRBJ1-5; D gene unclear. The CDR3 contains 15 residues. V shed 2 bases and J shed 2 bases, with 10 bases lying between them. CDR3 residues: CASSLTTNGNQPQHF. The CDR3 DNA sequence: TGTGCCAGCAGTTTAACCACGAATGGCAATCAGCCCCAGCATTTT.

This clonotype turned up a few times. Here the CDR3 DNA reads TGTGCCAGCAGTGGGGGATTCGTGGTCGATGAGCAGTTCTTC. Translation gives CASSGGFVVDEQFF. The J gene is TRBJ2-1, the V gene TRBV2; unclear D gene. The V end lost 4 bases, the J end lost 8 bases, and 15 bases lay between the germline ends. Per germline, CDR1 SNHLY and CDR2 FYNNEI. This CDR3 spans 14 amino acids.

CDR3 sequence (DNA): TGTGCCAGCAGCTCAAGAGGGGGGATCCAGGACAGGGGTTCCTACAATGAGCAGTTCTTC. Residues: CASSSRGGIQDRGSYNEQFF. The chain couples TRBV11-1 to TRBJ2-1; 9 bases are shared with TRBD1. The CDR3 sequence is 20 residues long. Germline CDR1 reads SGHAT; CDR2 reads FQDESV (reference sequence). Losses at the gene ends were 4 bases for V and 1 base for J; bases not matched to a gene: 17. The full variable domain, in which reference TRBV11-1 and TRBJ2-1 provide the parts outside the CDR3, is EAEVAQSPRYKITEKSQAVAFWCDPISGHATLYWYRQILGQGPELLVQFQDESVVDDSQLPKDRFSAERLKGVDSTLKIQPAELGDSAMYLCASSSRGGIQDRGSYNEQFFGPGTRLTVL.

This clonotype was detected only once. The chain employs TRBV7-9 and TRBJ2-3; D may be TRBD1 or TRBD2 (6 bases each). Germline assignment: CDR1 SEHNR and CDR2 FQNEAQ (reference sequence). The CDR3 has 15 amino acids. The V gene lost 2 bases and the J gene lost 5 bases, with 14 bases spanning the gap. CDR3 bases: TGTGCCAGCAGCTTACCATGGGGGGCCAAAGATACGCAGTATTTT. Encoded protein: CASSLPWGAKDTQYF.

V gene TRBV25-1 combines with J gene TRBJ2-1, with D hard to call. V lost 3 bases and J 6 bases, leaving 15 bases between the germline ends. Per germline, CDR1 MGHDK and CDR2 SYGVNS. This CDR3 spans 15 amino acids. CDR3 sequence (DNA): TGTGCCAGCAGTGACGGGTCTACCATCCCCAATGAGCAGTTCTTC. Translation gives CASSDGSTIPNEQFF.

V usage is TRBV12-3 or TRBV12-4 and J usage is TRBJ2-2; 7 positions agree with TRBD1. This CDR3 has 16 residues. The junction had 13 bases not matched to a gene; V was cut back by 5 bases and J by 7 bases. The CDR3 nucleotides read TGTGCCAGCAGTGATACCACAGGGGTTAGGAGCGGGGAGCTGTTTTTT. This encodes CASSDTTGVRSGELFF.

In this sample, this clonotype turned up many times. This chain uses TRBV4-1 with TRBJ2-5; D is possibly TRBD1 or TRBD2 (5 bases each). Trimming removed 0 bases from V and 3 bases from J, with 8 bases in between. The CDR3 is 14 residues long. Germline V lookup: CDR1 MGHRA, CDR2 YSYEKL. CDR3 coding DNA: TGCGCCAGCAGCCAAGAACGAGGGGAAGAGACCCAGTACTTC. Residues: CASSQERGEETQYF.

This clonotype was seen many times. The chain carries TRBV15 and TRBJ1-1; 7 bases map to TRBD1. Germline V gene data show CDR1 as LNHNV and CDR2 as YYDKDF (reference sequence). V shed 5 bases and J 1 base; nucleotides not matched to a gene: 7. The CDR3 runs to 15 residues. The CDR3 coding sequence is TGTGCCACCAGCGGTTGGACAGGCGAGAACACTGAAGCTTTCTTT. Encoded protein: CATSGWTGENTEAFF.

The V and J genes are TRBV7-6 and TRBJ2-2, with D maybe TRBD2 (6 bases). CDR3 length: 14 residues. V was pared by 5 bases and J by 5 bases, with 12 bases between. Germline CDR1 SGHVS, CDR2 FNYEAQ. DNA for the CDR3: TGTGCCAGCAGCCAGGGACTTCTAACCGGGGAGCTGTTTTTT. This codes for CASSQGLLTGELFF.

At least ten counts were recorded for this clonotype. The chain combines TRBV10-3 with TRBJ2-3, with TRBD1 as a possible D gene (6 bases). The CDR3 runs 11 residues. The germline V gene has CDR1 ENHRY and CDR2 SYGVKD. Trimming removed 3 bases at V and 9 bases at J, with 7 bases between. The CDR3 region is CAISEGQTQYF. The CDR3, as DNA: TGTGCCATCAGTGAAGGACAGACGCAGTATTTT.

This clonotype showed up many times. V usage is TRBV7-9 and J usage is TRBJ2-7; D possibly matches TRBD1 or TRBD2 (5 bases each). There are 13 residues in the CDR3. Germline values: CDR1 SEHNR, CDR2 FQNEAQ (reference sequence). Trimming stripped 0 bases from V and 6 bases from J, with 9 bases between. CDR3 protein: CASSLAAGSEQYF. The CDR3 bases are TGTGCCAGCAGCTTAGCAGCAGGGAGCGAGCAGTACTTC.

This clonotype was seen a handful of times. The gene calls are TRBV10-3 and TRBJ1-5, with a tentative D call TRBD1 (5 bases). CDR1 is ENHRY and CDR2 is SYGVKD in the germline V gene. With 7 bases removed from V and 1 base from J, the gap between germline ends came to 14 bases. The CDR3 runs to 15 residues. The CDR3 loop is CAIKGEEYSNQPQHF. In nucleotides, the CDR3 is TGTGCCATCAAAGGGGAGGAGTACAGCAATCAGCCCCAGCATTTT.

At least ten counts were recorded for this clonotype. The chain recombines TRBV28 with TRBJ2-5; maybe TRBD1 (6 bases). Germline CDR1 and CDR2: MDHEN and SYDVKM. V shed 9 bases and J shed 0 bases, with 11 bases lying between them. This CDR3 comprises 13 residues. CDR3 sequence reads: CASADSNQETQYF. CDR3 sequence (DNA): TGTGCCAGTGCGGACAGCAACCAAGAGACCCAGTACTTC.